This T cell receptor beta chain stems from a study of cytotoxic CD8 clonotypes in ibrutinib-treated CLL (dated by TCRdb to 2020 to 2022). Broadly, across the study: The cohort was composed of around twelve relapsed/refractory and about 15 treatment-naive patients; IGHV unmutated status was identified in 17 to 18 patients. Partial responses were observed in some 24 patients and complete responses in 2; after a median follow-up of 68 months, remission was maintained in 14 patients and progression was observed in roughly twelve. The response samples were drawn at a median of around eleven months into treatment, with a range of about 6 to 36 months. An average of about 250,000 productive templates and roughly 94,000 productive rearrangements was obtained per sample. Of the approximately 91 people in the trial, around 25 had longitudinal samples available. Cryopreserved peripheral blood mononuclear cells were collected at three points: before therapy, at response, and at either sustained remission or disease progression. Every remission and progressive disease sample was obtained while ibrutinib was still being received by the patients. Study-wide conclusions, independent of this receptor: Sustained-remission and progressing patients did not have matched sampling times, and lymph node repertoires were not examined. An increase in clonality was observed at ibrutinib response, with clonality remaining stable during sustained remission and falling back toward baseline at progression. Baseline clonality exceeded that of age-matched healthy donors and correlated strongly with circulating CD8+ T-cell counts. Public clonotypes were rare and either shrank or stayed stable during treatment, and the rise in clonality at ibrutinib response reflected expansion of private clonotypes.

To note about this clone: Its binding antigen is unknown. No much larger clone is present one base from it, and per-base qualities are unavailable.

For TCR beta library preparation, approximately 2 micrograms of genomic DNA were isolated from cryopreserved PBMCs. High-throughput TCR beta sequencing was performed on longitudinal blood samples from CLL patients receiving ibrutinib monotherapy. The patients took part in an open-label, single-center phase 2 trial of ibrutinib monotherapy. The goal of deep resolution MiSeq sequencing was a depth between 1 in 1 million and 1 in 200,000 T cells, and coverage averaged 10x per clonotype. The immunoSEQ hsTCRB Kit was used to generate TCR beta libraries. The study's own analysis went as follows. The data were analyzed with ImmunoSEQ Analyzer and ImmunoSEQ Data Assistant, and V, D and J gene assignments followed IMGT definitions. Clonality, which ranges from 0 to 1, was calculated by subtracting the normalized Shannon entropy of productive rearrangement frequencies from one. Public clonotype analysis was restricted to overrepresented clonotypes comprising at least 0.05% of each patient's repertoire. Approximately 14 age-matched healthy donor repertoires from immuneACCESS were used as controls for clonality. TCRdb re-hosts the immuneACCESS table, in-frame sequences only. Its copies lack some clones; in the studies checked, an unresolved V gene accounts for under half of them, and the cause for the rest is not known. The DNA was the basis for D and trimming; V, J and clone size are from that table. The sample table holds about 140,000 clones, of which 80% were seen once. The biggest ten clones account for roughly 7.2% of the sample.

V is reduced by 5 bases and J by 4 bases, leaving a spacing of 13 bases between them. The CDR3 sequence holds 14 residues, the cysteine and phenylalanine included. Kept here is only the CDR3 DNA, which spans 42 bases and is read in frame from base 1. The germline V gene sets CDR1 to SGHTA and CDR2 to FQGTGA. The chain links TRBV7-3 with TRBJ2-3, with the D gene too uncertain to name. The specimen comprised PBMCs, sampled after 36 months of ibrutinib treatment. This receptor was taken from a human donor with chronic lymphocytic leukemia. The DNA sequence is TGTGCCAGCAGCCCCCCCAATGGTCCAGATACGCAGTATTTT. It is translated as CASSPPNGPDTQYF. With all but the CDR3 taken from the reference TRBV7-3 and TRBJ2-3 genes, the full variable domain is: GAGVSQTPSNKVTEKGKYVELRCDPISGHTALYWYRQSLGQGPEFLIYFQGTGAADDSGLPNDRFFAVRPEGSVSTLKIQRTERGDSAVYLCASSPPNGPDTQYFGPGTRLTVL.